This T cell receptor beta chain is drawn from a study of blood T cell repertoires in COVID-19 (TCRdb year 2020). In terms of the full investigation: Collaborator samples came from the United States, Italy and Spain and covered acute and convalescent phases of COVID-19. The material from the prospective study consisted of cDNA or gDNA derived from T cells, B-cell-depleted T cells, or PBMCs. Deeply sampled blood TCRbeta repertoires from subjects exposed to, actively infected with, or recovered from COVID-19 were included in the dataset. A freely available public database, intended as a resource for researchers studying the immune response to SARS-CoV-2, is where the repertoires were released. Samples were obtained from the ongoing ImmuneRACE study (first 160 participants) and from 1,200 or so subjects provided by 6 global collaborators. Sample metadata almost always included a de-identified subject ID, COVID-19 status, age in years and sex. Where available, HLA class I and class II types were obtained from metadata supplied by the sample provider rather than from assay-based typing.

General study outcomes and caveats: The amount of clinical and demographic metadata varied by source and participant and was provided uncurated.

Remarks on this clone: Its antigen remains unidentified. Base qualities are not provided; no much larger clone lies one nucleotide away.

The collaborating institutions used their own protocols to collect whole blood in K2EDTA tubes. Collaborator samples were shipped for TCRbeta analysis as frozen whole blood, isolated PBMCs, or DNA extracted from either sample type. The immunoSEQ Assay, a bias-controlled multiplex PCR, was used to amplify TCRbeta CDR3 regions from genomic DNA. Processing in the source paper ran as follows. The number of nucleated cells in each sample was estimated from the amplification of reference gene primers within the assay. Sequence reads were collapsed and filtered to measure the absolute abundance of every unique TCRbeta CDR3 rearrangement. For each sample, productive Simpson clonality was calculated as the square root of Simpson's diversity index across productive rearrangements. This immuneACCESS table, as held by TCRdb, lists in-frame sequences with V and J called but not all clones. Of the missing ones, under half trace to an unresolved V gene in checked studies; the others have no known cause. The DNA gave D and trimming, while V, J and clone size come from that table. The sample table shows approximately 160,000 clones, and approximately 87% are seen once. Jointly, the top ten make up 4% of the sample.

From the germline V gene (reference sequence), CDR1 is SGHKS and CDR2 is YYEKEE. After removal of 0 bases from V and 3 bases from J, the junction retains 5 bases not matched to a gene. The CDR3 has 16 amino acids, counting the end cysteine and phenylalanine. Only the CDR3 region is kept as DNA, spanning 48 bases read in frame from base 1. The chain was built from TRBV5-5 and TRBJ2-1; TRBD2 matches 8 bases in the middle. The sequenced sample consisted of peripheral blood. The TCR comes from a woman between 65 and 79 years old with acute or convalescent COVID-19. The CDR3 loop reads CASSLGLAGYYNEQFF. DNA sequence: TGTGCCAGCAGCTTGGGGCTAGCGGGTTACTACAATGAGCAGTTCTTC. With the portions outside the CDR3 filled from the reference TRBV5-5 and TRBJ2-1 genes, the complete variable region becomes DAGVTQSPTHLIKTRGQQVTLRCSPISGHKSVSWYQQVLGQGPQFIFQYYEKEERGRGNFPDRFSARQFPNYSSELNVNALLLGDSALYLCASSLGLAGYYNEQFFGPGTRLTVL.